Reported below is one T cell receptor beta chain. This entry is derived from a study of blood T cells in healthy people across ages. Whole-study context: There was about one barcoded beta molecule captured by template switching per two T cells.

The CDR3 contains 13 residues. Trimming took 6 bases from V and 4 from J, leaving 15 bases between them. Germline CDR1 DFQATT, CDR2 SNEGSKA (reference sequence). The study isolated at least 6.5 million PBMCs from each sample. A second PCR, run for roughly 6 to 11 cycles, used a sample-barcoded 5' primer plus a J-beta primer mix. MiXCR, applied by TCRdb to the 5' RACE reads, yields one record per CDR3 protein. Of about 580,000 distinct CDR3 sequences in the sample, about 45% were seen once. This TCR was sampled from an elderly man in good health. Sequencing was performed on blood. The chain is built from TRBV20-1 and TRBJ1-2; TRBD1 is a possible D gene (6 bases). The CDR3 is CSAMPGATYGYTF. As DNA, the CDR3 is TGCAGTGCCATGCCAGGGGCAACCTATGGCTACACCTTC.